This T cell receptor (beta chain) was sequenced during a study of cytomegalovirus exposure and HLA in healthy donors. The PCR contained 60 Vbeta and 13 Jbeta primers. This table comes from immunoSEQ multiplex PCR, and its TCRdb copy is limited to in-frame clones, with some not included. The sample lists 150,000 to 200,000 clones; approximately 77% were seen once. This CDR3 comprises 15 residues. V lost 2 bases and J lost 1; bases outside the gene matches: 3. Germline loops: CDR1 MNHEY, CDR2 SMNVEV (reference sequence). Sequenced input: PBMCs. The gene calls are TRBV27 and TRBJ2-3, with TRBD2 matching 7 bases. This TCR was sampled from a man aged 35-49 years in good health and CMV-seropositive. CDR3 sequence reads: CASSLKRGGTDTQYF. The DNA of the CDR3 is TGTGCCAGCAGTTTAAAGCGGGGAGGCACAGATACGCAGTATTTT.